The present TCR beta chain was sequenced within a study of neoadjuvant anti-PD-1 for oral cavity cancer. At the level of the study: Nivolumab at 3 mg/kg was mostly given biweekly, three to four doses, pre-surgery. Patients without progression received a fourth nivolumab dose around day 43, then surgical resection on days 50-56.

Cohort: HPV-negative, locally advanced oral cavity squamous cell carcinoma patients. Trimming took 2 bases from V and 7 from J; bases not matched to a gene: 4. Germline loops: CDR1 MNHEY, CDR2 SVGAGI. This CDR3 spans 14 amino acids. Sequencing used immunoSEQ multiplex PCR; TCRdb keeps in-frame clones, though not all of them. The sample consists of more than 12,000 clones, 55% to 75% of them appearing once. Sequenced here: PBMCs, sampled before nivolumab (anti-PD-1) treatment. This receptor was identified in a person aged 35-79 years with oral cavity squamous cell carcinoma. This chain uses TRBV6-5 with TRBJ1-5; 8 positions agree with TRBD1. The CDR3 is CASSYSRGQQPQHF. As DNA, the CDR3 is TGTGCCAGCAGTTACAGCAGGGGGCAACAGCCCCAGCATTTT.